Following are 15 T cell receptor beta chains from one sample sequenced in a study of early T cells in non-severe SARS-CoV-2 infection (dated by TCRdb to about 2021). Receptor amplification or capture employed 5' RACE. These reads were obtained on a NextSeq 500. TCRdb trimmed public reads at Q25 via fastp, called clones via MiXCR and kept in-frame beta chains. Every CDR3 protein is listed once, alongside the most common genes and DNA of its rows. The table for this sample lists approximately 65,000 distinct CDR3 sequences; approximately 15% of them were counted only once. The ten largest clones capture roughly an eighth of the sample. Sequencing was carried out using whole blood. Every receptor here comes from an adult who was a healthcare worker with PCR-confirmed SARS-CoV-2 infection or an uninfected control (not recorded which).

This clonotype has a count of ten or more. The genes are TRBV30 and TRBJ1-2; D remains ambiguous. The CDR3 has 13 residues. Germline V lookup: CDR1 GTSNPN, CDR2 SVGIG (reference sequence). CDR3 DNA: TGTGCAATAAAGACGGAAGGGAACTATGGCTACACCTTC. Amino acids: CAIKTEGNYGYTF.

This clonotype was found a few times. This chain uses TRBV7-6 with TRBJ2-7; 8 nucleotides agree with TRBD1. J gave up 5 bases and V 4 bases, and 13 bases lay outside the gene matches. The length of the CDR3 is 16 residues. Germline loops: CDR1 SGHVS, CDR2 FNYEAQ. DNA for the CDR3: TGTGCCAGCAGCTCCCGGACAGGGAATTATCTCAACGAGCAGTACTTC. It is translated as CASSSRTGNYLNEQYF.

This chain joins TRBV6-5 and TRBJ2-6, with D possibly TRBD1 on 6 matching bases. The CDR3 is 15 amino acids. Trimming took off 2 bases at V and 2 bases at J, with 7 bases between the two ends. The germline V gene has CDR1 MNHEY and CDR2 SVGAGI. The CDR3 reads CASSYGQTGANVLTF. CDR3 nucleotides: TGTGCCAGCAGTTACGGACAGACTGGGGCCAACGTCCTGACTTTC.

The table lists this clonotype with many counts. V usage is TRBV7-3 and J usage is TRBJ2-1, with 7 bases fitting TRBD2. CDR3 length: 14 residues. V gave up 2 bases and J gave up 8 bases; unmatched junction bases: 6. Germline-derived CDR1 and CDR2 are SGHTA and FQGTGA. CDR3 sequence (DNA): TGTGCCAGCAGCTTAGGACTAGGACTCGATGAGCAGTTCTTC. Amino acids: CASSLGLGLDEQFF. Variable domain in full (rest from reference TRBV7-3 and TRBJ2-1): GAGVSQTPSNKVTEKGKYVELRCDPISGHTALYWYRQSLGQGPEFLIYFQGTGAADDSGLPNDRFFAVRPEGSVSTLKIQRTERGDSAVYLCASSLGLGLDEQFFGPGTRLTVL.

This clonotype was picked up many times. The chain uses TRBV6-6 and TRBJ2-7; TRBD2 agrees at 8 bases. This CDR3 spans 13 amino acids. V was clipped by 4 bases and J by 3 bases; unmatched bases: 2. The germline CDR1 and CDR2 sequences are MNHNY and SVGAGI (reference sequence). CDR3 nucleotide sequence: TGTGCCAGCAGTTCCGGGACTAGCTACGAGCAGTACTTC. The encoded protein is CASSSGTSYEQYF.

In its sample, this clonotype was seen many times. The V and J genes are TRBV3-1 and TRBJ1-1; D remains unclear. Germline assignment: CDR1 LGHDT and CDR2 YNNKEL (reference sequence). The germline V and J ends were trimmed by 3 bases and 8 bases, with 16 bases remaining between them. This CDR3 has 14 residues. CDR3 amino acids: CASSHGGPRGEAFF. CDR3 DNA: TGTGCCAGCAGCCATGGAGGGCCACGTGGAGAAGCTTTCTTT.

This clonotype was seen a handful of times. The chain is built from TRBV28 and TRBJ1-2; D is undetermined. Germline CDR1 reads MDHEN; CDR2 reads SYDVKM. V was cut by 5 bases and J by 2 bases, with 15 bases left in between. The CDR3 is 15 amino acids. The CDR3 DNA reads TGTGCCAGCAGTCCCTTGGGCAGAGCAAACTATGGCTACACCTTC. It encodes CASSPLGRANYGYTF.

The CDR3, as DNA: TGCAGCGTTGAAACCGGGGAGCTGTTTTTT. It specifies CSVETGELFF. The chain uses TRBV29-1 and TRBJ2-2; D not certain. Germline V gene sequence: CDR1 SQVTM, CDR2 ANQGSEA. Deletions cut 2 bases from V and 5 bases from J, with 0 bases between. The CDR3 spans 10 residues.

This clonotype has only a few counts. The chain is built from TRBV7-2 and TRBJ1-1; D gene ambiguous. Germline V gene data show CDR1 as SGHTA and CDR2 as FQGNSA. This CDR3 is built from 12 residues. V was cut by 6 bases and J by 1 base, with 6 bases left in between. Written as DNA, the CDR3 is TGTGCCAGCAGAAACGGGAACACTGAAGCTTTCTTT. Encoded protein: CASRNGNTEAFF.

The CDR3 sequence is CSGDRAGNTEAFF. Here the CDR3 DNA reads TGCAGCGGGGACAGGGCGGGGAACACTGAAGCTTTCTTT. The chain is built from TRBV29-1 and TRBJ1-1; 9 bases agree with TRBD1. Germline V lookup: CDR1 SQVTM, CDR2 ANQGSEA. The CDR3 loop spans 13 amino acids. J was trimmed by 1 base and V by 7 bases; bases with no gene match: 4.

V gene TRBV5-1 combines with J gene TRBJ2-5; TRBD2 is a possible D gene (5 bases). The CDR3 has 15 residues. The V end was cut by 0 bases, the J end by 5 bases, with 14 bases between. Germline assignment: CDR1 SGHRS and CDR2 YFSETQ. The CDR3 here is CASSLVSSPSETQYF. CDR3 bases: TGCGCCAGCAGCTTGGTGTCTAGCCCCTCGGAGACCCAGTACTTC.

This clonotype was found many times. The chain links TRBV29-1 to TRBJ2-1; a possible D gene is TRBD2 (7 bases). CDR1 is SQVTM and CDR2 is ANQGSEA in the germline V gene. The CDR3 loop spans 13 amino acids. The ends were cut back, 8 bases at V and 5 bases at J, with 16 bases in the middle. The CDR3 spells CSQGRGADNEQFF. CDR3 DNA sequence: TGCAGCCAGGGGAGGGGGGCGGACAATGAGCAGTTCTTC.

The chain has TRBV6-5 and TRBJ1-1; a possible D gene is TRBD1 (6 bases). Trimming removed 6 bases at V and 7 bases at J, with 18 bases between. Looked up from germline, CDR1 is MNHEY and CDR2 is SVGAGI. This CDR3 spans 14 amino acids. CDR3 sequence reads: CASRGFRGTLEAFF. In DNA, the CDR3 is TGTGCCAGCAGGGGATTCAGGGGAACCCTTGAAGCTTTCTTT.

This rearrangement joins TRBV7-6 to TRBJ2-3; 10 bases match TRBD2. The J segment lost 3 bases and the V segment lost 5 bases, leaving 5 bases of the junction unmatched. CDR3 length equals 15 residues. Germline lookup yields CDR1 SGHVS and CDR2 FNYEAQ. CDR3 sequence: CASSIGTSVTDTQYF. DNA of the CDR3: TGTGCCAGCAGCATCGGGACTAGCGTAACAGATACGCAGTATTTT.

This clonotype has a handful of counts. The V gene is TRBV6-2 or TRBV6-3, the J gene TRBJ1-1; D is uncertain. Germline V gene sequence: CDR1 MNHEY, CDR2 SVGEGT. This CDR3 contains 12 residues. The V and J ends lost 0 bases and 7 bases respectively, with 6 bases between them. The CDR3 here is CASSYSHGEAFF. The CDR3 DNA reads TGTGCCAGCAGTTACTCGCACGGTGAAGCTTTCTTT.